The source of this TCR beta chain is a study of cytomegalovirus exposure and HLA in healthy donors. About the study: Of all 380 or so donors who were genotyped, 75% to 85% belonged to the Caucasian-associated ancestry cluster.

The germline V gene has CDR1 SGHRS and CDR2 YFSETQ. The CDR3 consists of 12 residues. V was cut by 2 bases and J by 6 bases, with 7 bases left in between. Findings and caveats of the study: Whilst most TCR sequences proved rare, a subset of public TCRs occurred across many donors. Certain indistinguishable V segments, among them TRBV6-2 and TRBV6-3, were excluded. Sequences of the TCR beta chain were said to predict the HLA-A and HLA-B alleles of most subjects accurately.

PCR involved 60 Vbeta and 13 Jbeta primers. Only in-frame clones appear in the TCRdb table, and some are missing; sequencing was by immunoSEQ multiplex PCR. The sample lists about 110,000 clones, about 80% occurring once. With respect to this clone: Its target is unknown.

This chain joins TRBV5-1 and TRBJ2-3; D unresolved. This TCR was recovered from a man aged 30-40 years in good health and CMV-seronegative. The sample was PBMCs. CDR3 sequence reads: CASSFEVDTQYF. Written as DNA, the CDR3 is TGCGCCAGCAGCTTTGAGGTGGATACGCAGTATTTT.